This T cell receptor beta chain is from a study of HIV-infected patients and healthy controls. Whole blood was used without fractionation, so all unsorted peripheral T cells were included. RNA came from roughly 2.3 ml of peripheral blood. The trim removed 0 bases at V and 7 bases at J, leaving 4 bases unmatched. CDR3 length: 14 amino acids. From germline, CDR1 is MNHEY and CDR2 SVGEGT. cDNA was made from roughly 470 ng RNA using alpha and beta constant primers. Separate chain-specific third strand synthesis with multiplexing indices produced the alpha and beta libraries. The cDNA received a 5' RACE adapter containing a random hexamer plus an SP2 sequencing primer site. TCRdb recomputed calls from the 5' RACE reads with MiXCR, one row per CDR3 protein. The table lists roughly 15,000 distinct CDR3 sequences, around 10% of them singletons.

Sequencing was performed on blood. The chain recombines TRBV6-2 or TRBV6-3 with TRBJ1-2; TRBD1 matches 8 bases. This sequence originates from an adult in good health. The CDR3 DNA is TGTGCCAGCAGTTACTCGGACAGGGCAGGTGGCTACACCTTC. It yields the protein CASSYSDRAGGYTF.